A single sample is the source of the 14 T cell receptor beta chains below, sequenced in a study of CD8 T cells in Susac syndrome. Reverse transcription of roughly 0.45 to 1 ug RNA used random hexamers. TCRdb recomputed calls from the immunoSEQ multiplex PCR reads with MiXCR, one row per CDR3 protein. The profile covers hundreds of thousands of distinct CDR3 sequences, with approximately 94% appearing a single time and around 0.15% taken by the ten largest. The material sequenced was CD4+ T cells from PBMCs. The receptors here all came from a human donor with Susac syndrome.

The V gene is TRBV3-1, the J gene TRBJ1-1; D unclear. Germline V CDR1 and CDR2: LGHDT, YNNKEL (reference sequence). The V gene lost 2 bases and the J gene lost 8 bases, with 15 bases spanning the gap. The CDR3 runs to 14 residues. The CDR3 reads CASSQLPEVAEAFF. CDR3 sequence (DNA): TGTGCCAGCAGCCAACTACCAGAGGTCGCCGAAGCTTTCTTT.

V usage is TRBV30 and J usage is TRBJ2-7; TRBD2 matches 14 bases. V shed 5 bases, J shed 12 bases, and the junction held 6 bases outside the gene matches. The V gene's germline CDR1 is GTSNPN and CDR2 SVGIG (reference sequence). CDR3 length: 12 residues. CDR3 residues: CAWGLAGGFRYF. For the CDR3, the DNA is TGTGCCTGGGGACTAGCGGGGGGCTTCAGGTACTTC.

DNA of the CDR3: TGCAGTGCTAGACAGTTCGGCAGCTCCTATAATTCACCCCTCCACTTT. It encodes CSARQFGSSYNSPLHF. V and J are TRBV20-1 and TRBJ1-6; no definite D call. The length of the CDR3 is 16 residues. The V and J ends lost 2 bases and 0 bases respectively, with 11 bases between them. Germline V gene sequence: CDR1 DFQATT, CDR2 SNEGSKA (reference sequence).

The chain employs TRBV6-6 and TRBJ1-6; a weak D match, TRBD1 (6 bases). CDR3 length: 14 amino acids. Germline V gives CDR1 MNHNY, CDR2 SVGAGI (reference sequence). The germline V and J ends were trimmed by 6 bases and 8 bases, with 14 bases remaining between them. In DNA form, the CDR3 reads TGTGCCAGCAGCGATACAGGGATGTATTCACCCCTCCACTTT. Translated: CASSDTGMYSPLHF.

The chain recombines TRBV19 with TRBJ2-6; D may correspond to TRBD1 or TRBD2 (5 bases each). This CDR3 region has 18 residues. V dropped 3 bases and J dropped 2 bases, with 17 bases sitting between them. Germline-derived CDR1 and CDR2 are LNHDA and SQIVND (reference sequence). The CDR3 sequence: CASSITGTTWPGANVLTF. The CDR3 coding sequence is TGTGCCAGTAGTATTACCGGGACGACATGGCCTGGGGCCAACGTCCTGACTTTC.

This clonotype showed up just once. The chain recombines TRBV19 with TRBJ2-4, with D possibly TRBD2 on 6 matching bases. The CDR3 has 14 amino acids. V was cut by 0 bases and J by 11 bases, with 14 bases left in between. CDR1 LNHDA and CDR2 SQIVND come from the germline V gene (reference sequence). The CDR3 coding sequence is TGTGCCAGTAGTATAGATCTTGTCCAGCGGGTTCAGTACTTC. It specifies CASSIDLVQRVQYF.

The gene calls are TRBV4-1 and TRBJ1-1; tentative D call: TRBD1 (5 bases). This CDR3 comprises 14 residues. Trimming pared 0 bases from V and 4 bases from J, leaving 9 bases between. Germline CDR1 MGHRA, CDR2 YSYEKL. CDR3 protein: CASSQDKGATEAFF. CDR3 nucleotides: TGCGCCAGCAGCCAAGATAAAGGGGCCACTGAAGCTTTCTTT.

The J gene is TRBJ2-3, the V gene TRBV7-3; tentatively, D is TRBD1 (5 bases). CDR3 length equals 16 residues. The germline V and J ends were trimmed by 2 bases and 4 bases, with 16 bases remaining between them. CDR1 and CDR2 from the germline V gene are SGHTA and FQGTGA. The CDR3 nucleotides read TGTGCCAGCAGCTTATCGGGCCAGGGTGGCCCAGATACGCAGTATTTT. Amino acids: CASSLSGQGGPDTQYF.

V usage is TRBV29-1 and J usage is TRBJ2-5; the D is unclear. The germline V gene encodes CDR1 SQVTM and CDR2 ANQGSEA. The length of the CDR3 is 14 residues. V was shortened by 1 base and J by 2 bases, with 11 bases between the two germline ends. Here the CDR3 DNA reads TGCAGCGTTGAAGGGGTCGTGTTGCAAGAGACCCAGTACTTC. Translating it yields CSVEGVVLQETQYF.

The chain has TRBV3-1 and TRBJ1-2; 9 bases map to TRBD1. The V gene end was trimmed by 0 bases and the J gene end by 7 bases; junction bases not matched to a gene: 6. CDR3 length: 15 residues. Germline loops: CDR1 LGHDT, CDR2 YNNKEL (reference sequence). CDR3 amino acids: CASSQETRTGVGYTF. CDR3 coding DNA: TGTGCCAGCAGCCAAGAGACGAGGACAGGGGTTGGCTACACCTTC.

The chain couples TRBV3-1 to TRBJ2-7; D call uncertain. This CDR3 comprises 14 residues. Per germline, CDR1 LGHDT and CDR2 YNNKEL (reference sequence). Trimming removed 0 bases from V and 1 base from J, with 7 bases in between. The CDR3 coding sequence is TGTGCCAGCAGCCAAGAACCGCATTCCTACGAGCAGTACTTC. Translating it yields CASSQEPHSYEQYF.

This sequence joins TRBV3-1 and TRBJ2-7; D is unresolved. The V end was cut by 0 bases, the J end by 2 bases, with 14 bases between. The CDR3 loop spans 16 amino acids. Germline-derived CDR1 and CDR2 are LGHDT and YNNKEL (reference sequence). This chain's CDR3 is CASSQEISGETYEQYF. CDR3 nucleotides: TGTGCCAGCAGCCAAGAGATCTCAGGTGAAACCTACGAGCAGTACTTC.

The chain has TRBV2 and TRBJ1-2, with 8 bases fitting TRBD1. The germline CDR1 and CDR2 sequences are SNHLY and FYNNEI. J lost 8 bases, V lost 6 bases, and 11 bases had no gene match. CDR3 length equals 14 residues. CDR3 in amino acids: CASRRTGPVIGYTF. The CDR3 DNA reads as TGTGCCAGCAGAAGGACAGGGCCCGTCATAGGCTACACCTTC.

The chain links TRBV14 to TRBJ1-4; TRBD1 might be the D (5 bases). V was trimmed by 4 bases and J by 15 bases, leaving 18 bases between them. Per germline, CDR1 SGHDN and CDR2 FVKESK. This CDR3 comprises 13 residues. CDR3 residues: CASSLIGVPGVFF. In DNA, the CDR3 is TGTGCCAGCAGCCTAATAGGAGTACCGGGGGTGTTTTTT. The full variable domain, rest sourced from reference TRBV14 and TRBJ1-4, is EAGVTQFPSHSVIEKGQTVTLRCDPISGHDNLYWYRRVMGKEIKFLLHFVKESKQDESGMPNNRFLAERTGGTYSTLKVQPAELEDSGVYFCASSLIGVPGVFFGSGTQLSVL.